The 17 T cell receptor beta chains presented below share a single source sample, sequenced in a study of T cell responses to AZD1222 COVID-19 vaccine. The assay was immunoSEQ multiplex PCR, and TCRdb's table has in-frame clones only and misses some. The repertoire holds 90,000 to 110,000 clones, with 82% as singletons. Sequencing used peripheral blood, obtained on day 0 of AZD1222 vaccination. The receptors derive from an adult in good health.

The rearrangement links TRBV10-1 to TRBJ2-5; 8 bases are a match to TRBD2. Germline V gives CDR1 WNHNN, CDR2 SYGVQD (reference sequence). Trimming at V came to 6 bases and at J to 4 bases, leaving 7 bases not matched to a gene. The CDR3 consists of 14 residues. The CDR3 spells CASSGGAGGETQYF. DNA for the CDR3: TGCGCCAGCAGCGGGGGGGCCGGAGGAGAGACCCAGTACTTC.

The chain carries TRBV5-1 and TRBJ2-1, with TRBD1 as a possible D gene (6 bases). The CDR3 is made up of 15 amino acids. CDR1 and CDR2 from the germline V gene are SGHRS and YFSETQ. The V end was cut by 3 bases, the J end by 8 bases, with 18 bases between. The DNA of the CDR3 is TGCGCCAGCAGCTCGCGTAGGGGGAATGACGATGAGCAGTTCTTC. Translation gives CASSSRRGNDDEQFF.

The rearrangement uses TRBV5-4 and TRBJ1-4; no reliable D call. Between the trimmed V and J ends, which lost 5 bases and 0 bases, there was a span of 8 bases. Germline-derived CDR1 and CDR2 are SGHNT and YYREEE (reference sequence). The CDR3 is made up of 14 amino acids. The CDR3 nucleotides read TGTGCCAGCAGAGAGTCGGCAACTAATGAAAAACTGTTTTTT. Its translation: CASRESATNEKLFF.

The V call is TRBV4-1, the J call TRBJ1-5; possible D gene TRBD1, 6 bases. V dropped 3 bases and J dropped 2 bases, with 17 bases sitting between them. The CDR3 contains 17 residues. Looked up from germline, CDR1 is MGHRA and CDR2 is YSYEKL. CDR3 in DNA: TGCGCCAGCAGCCAGGGGCTGACAGGCATTGGCAATCAGCCCCAGCATTTT. Translating it yields CASSQGLTGIGNQPQHF.

Here the CDR3 reads CASRQGNNEKLFF. CDR3 DNA: TGTGCCAGCAGACAGGGCAATAATGAAAAACTGTTTTTT. This chain connects TRBV3-1 (or the pseudogene TRBV3-2) to TRBJ1-4, with D perhaps matching TRBD1 (6 bases). CDR3 length equals 13 residues. CDR1 is LGHDT and CDR2 is YNNKEL in the germline V gene (reference sequence). Trimming took 6 bases from V and 4 from J, leaving 9 bases between them.

The chain couples TRBV6-2 or TRBV6-3 to TRBJ2-5; D uncertain. Germline loops: CDR1 MNHEY, CDR2 SVGEGT. V was shortened by 4 bases and J by 8 bases, with 11 bases between the two germline ends. The CDR3 loop spans 12 amino acids. CDR3 nucleotide sequence: TGTGCCAGCAGTTCGGGCTCAGGAACCCAGTACTTC. This codes for CASSSGSGTQYF.

This clone was seen once. The chain uses TRBV27 and TRBJ1-2; 9 bases are a match to TRBD1. V lost 5 bases and J lost 2; bases outside the gene matches: 6. This CDR3 is 15 amino acids long. Looked up from germline, CDR1 is MNHEY and CDR2 is SMNVEV (reference sequence). The CDR3 region is CASSLGTGKNYGYTF. The CDR3 nucleotides are TGTGCCAGCAGTCTGGGGACAGGGAAGAACTATGGCTACACCTTC.

The chain's CDR3 is CASSQERQGGTDTQYF. CDR3 DNA sequence: TGTGCCAGCAGCCAAGAAAGACAGGGTGGGACAGATACGCAGTATTTT. The chain links TRBV4-2 to TRBJ2-3, with 7 bases that match TRBD1. With 0 bases clipped from V and 3 bases from J, the junction kept 6 bases outside the gene matches. Germline assignment: CDR1 LGHNA and CDR2 YNFKEQ. CDR3 length: 16 amino acids.

This clone was detected only once. V and J are TRBV11-1 and TRBJ1-1; D unresolved. The CDR3 totals 13 residues. CDR1 is SGHAT, CDR2 FQDESV, per germline (reference sequence). V was shortened by 2 bases and J by 6 bases, with 10 bases between the two germline ends. As DNA, the CDR3 is TGTGCCAGCAGCTTATTATCAGGCGCTGAAGCTTTCTTT. Residues: CASSLLSGAEAFF.

The rearrangement joins TRBV5-4 to TRBJ1-2; 8 nucleotides line up with TRBD1. This CDR3 has 13 amino acids. The germline CDR1 and CDR2 sequences are SGHNT and YYREEE (reference sequence). The junction had 1 base not matched to a gene; V was cut back by 0 bases and J by 6 bases. DNA for the CDR3: TGTGCCAGCAGCTTGGCAGGGGGCAATGGCTACACCTTC. This encodes CASSLAGGNGYTF.

The CDR3 nucleotides read TGTGCCAGCAGTACTGTGACAGGGGAGAACACCGGGGAGCTGTTTTTT. Its protein product is CASSTVTGENTGELFF. The gene calls are TRBV2 and TRBJ2-2; 8 bases align to TRBD1. After removal of 5 bases from V and 1 base from J, the junction contained 6 bases not matched to a gene. CDR1 is SNHLY, CDR2 FYNNEI, per germline. This CDR3 comprises 16 residues.

The sample holds a few counts of this clone. This rearrangement joins TRBV5-1 to TRBJ2-7; 7 bases line up with TRBD1. CDR3 size: 15 residues. Losses at the gene ends were 0 bases for V and 0 bases for J; bases not matched to a gene: 3. The V gene's germline CDR1 is SGHRS and CDR2 YFSETQ. CDR3 nucleotides: TGCGCCAGCAGCTTGGGACAGGGACCCTCCTACGAGCAGTACTTC. This gives the protein CASSLGQGPSYEQYF.

The chain links TRBV6-6 to TRBJ1-2; D is perhaps TRBD1 (5 bases). The CDR3 contains 14 residues. Trimming took 0 bases from V and 4 from J, leaving 9 bases between them. Germline CDR1 reads MNHNY; CDR2 reads SVGAGI (reference sequence). The CDR3: CASSYSGTSYGYTF. CDR3 in DNA: TGTGCCAGCAGTTACTCAGGGACGAGCTATGGCTACACCTTC.

The rearrangement joins TRBV21-1 to TRBJ2-7. TRBV21-1 is a recognized pseudogene. The CDR3 sequence is 14 residues long. This CDR3 reads CASSKPPPAYEQYF. As DNA, the CDR3 is TGTGCCAGCAGCAAGCCGCCCCCTGCCTACGAGCAGTACTTC.

The gene calls are TRBV16 and TRBJ1-5, with unresolved D. The V end lost 2 bases, the J end lost 8 bases, and 10 bases lay between the germline ends. Germline-derived CDR1 and CDR2 are KGHSY and FQNENV. There are 13 residues in the CDR3. Here the CDR3 DNA reads TGTGCCAGCAGCCAAACGTCGTCGAAGCCCCAGCATTTT. It codes for CASSQTSSKPQHF.

This clone was observed a single time. The chain couples TRBV7-2 to TRBJ1-5, with D possibly matching TRBD1 (5 bases). This CDR3 is 15 amino acids long. Trimming took off 1 base at V and 6 bases at J, with 13 bases between the two ends. The germline CDR1 and CDR2 sequences are SGHTA and FQGNSA. The CDR3 coding sequence is TGTGCCAGCAGCTTAGGGCAGGGCAACAGTCAGCCCCAGCATTTT. Protein: CASSLGQGNSQPQHF.

The V gene is TRBV4-1, the J gene TRBJ2-1, with 7 bases matching TRBD2. Germline V gene data show CDR1 as MGHRA and CDR2 as YSYEKL. CDR3 size: 17 residues. The ends lost 4 bases at V and 4 bases at J; junction bases unmatched: 13. The CDR3 loop is CASSRGPAAGLYNEQFF. The DNA of the CDR3 is TGCGCCAGCAGCCGTGGCCCGGCAGCGGGGCTTTACAATGAGCAGTTCTTC.